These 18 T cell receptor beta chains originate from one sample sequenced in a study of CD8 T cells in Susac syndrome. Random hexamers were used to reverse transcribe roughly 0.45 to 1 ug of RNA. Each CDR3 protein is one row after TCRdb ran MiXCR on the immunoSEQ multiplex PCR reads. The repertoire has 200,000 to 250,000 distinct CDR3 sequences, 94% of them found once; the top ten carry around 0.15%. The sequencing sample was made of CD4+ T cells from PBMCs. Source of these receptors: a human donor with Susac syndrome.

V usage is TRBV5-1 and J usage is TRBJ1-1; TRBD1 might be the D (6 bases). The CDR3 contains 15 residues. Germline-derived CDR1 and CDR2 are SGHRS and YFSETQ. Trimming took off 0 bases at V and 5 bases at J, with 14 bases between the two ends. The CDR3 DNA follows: TGCGCCAGCAGCTTGGATACAGGGAGGCGGACTGAAGCTTTCTTT. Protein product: CASSLDTGRRTEAFF. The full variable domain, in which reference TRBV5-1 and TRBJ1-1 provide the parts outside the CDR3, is KAGVTQTPRYLIKTRGQQVTLSCSPISGHRSVSWYQQTPGQGLQFLFEYFSETQRNKGNFPGRFSGRQFSNSRSEMNVSTLELGDSALYLCASSLDTGRRTEAFFGQGTRLTVV.

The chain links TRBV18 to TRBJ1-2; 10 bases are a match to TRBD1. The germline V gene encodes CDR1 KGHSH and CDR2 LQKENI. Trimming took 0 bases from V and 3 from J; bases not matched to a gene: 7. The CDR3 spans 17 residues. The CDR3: CASSPPMDRGFDYGYTF. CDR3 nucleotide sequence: TGTGCCAGCTCACCACCCATGGACAGGGGGTTCGACTATGGCTACACCTTC.

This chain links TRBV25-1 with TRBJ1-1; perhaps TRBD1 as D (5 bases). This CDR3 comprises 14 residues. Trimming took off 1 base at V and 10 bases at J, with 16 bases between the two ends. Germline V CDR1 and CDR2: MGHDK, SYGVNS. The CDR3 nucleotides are TGTGCCAGCAGTGAATGGGGCGCATATCGTCCAGCTTTCTTT. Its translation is CASSEWGAYRPAFF. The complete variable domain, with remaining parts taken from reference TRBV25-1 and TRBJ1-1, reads EADIYQTPRYLVIGTGKKITLECSQTMGHDKMYWYQQDPGMELHLIHYSYGVNSTEKGDLSSESTVSRIRTEHFPLTLESARPSHTSQYLCASSEWGAYRPAFFGQGTRLTVV.

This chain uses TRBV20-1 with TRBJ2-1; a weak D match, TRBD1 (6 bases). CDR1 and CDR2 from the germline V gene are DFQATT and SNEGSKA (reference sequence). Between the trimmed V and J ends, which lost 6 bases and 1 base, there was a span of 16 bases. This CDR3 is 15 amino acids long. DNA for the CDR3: TGCAGTGCGGCAACCGGACAGTATTCCTACAATGAGCAGTTCTTC. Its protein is CSAATGQYSYNEQFF.

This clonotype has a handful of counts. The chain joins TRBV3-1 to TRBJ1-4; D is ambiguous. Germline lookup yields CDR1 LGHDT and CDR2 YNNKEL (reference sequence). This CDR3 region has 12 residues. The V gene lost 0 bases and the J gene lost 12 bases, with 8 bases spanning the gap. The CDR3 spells CASSQDRGELFF. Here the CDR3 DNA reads TGTGCCAGCAGCCAAGACCGTGGGGAACTGTTTTTT. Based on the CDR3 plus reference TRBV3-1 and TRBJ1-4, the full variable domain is DTAVSQTPKYLVTQMGNDKSIKCEQNLGHDTMYWYKQDSKKFLKIMFSYNNKELIINETVPNRFSPKSPDKAHLNLHINSLELGDSAVYFCASSQDRGELFFGSGTQLSVL.

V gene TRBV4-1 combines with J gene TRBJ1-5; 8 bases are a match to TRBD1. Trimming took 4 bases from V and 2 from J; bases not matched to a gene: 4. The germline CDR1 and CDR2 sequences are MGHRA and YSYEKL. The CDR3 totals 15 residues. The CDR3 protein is CASSLLGQGNQPQHF. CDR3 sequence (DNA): TGCGCCAGCAGCCTACTGGGACAGGGCAATCAGCCCCAGCATTTT.

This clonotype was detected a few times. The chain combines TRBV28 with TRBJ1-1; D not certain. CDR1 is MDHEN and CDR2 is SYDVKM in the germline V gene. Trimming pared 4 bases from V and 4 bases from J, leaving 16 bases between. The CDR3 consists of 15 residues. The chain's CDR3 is CASSSGGTGRTEAFF. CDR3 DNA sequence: TGTGCCAGCAGTTCGGGTGGTACGGGTCGCACTGAAGCTTTCTTT.

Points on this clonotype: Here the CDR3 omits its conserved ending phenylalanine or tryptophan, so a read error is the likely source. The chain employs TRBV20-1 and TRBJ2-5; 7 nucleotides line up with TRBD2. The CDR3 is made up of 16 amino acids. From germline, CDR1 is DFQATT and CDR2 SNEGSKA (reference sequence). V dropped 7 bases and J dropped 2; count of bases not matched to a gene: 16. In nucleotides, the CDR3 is TGCAGTGTGGGAGGGCGGGGCAGAGTGGAGCAAGAGACCCAGTACTTG. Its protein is CSVGGRGRVEQETQYL.

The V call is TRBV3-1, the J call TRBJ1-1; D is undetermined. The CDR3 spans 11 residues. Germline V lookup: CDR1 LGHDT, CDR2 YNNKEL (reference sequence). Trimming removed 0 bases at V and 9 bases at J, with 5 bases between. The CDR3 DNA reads TGTGCCAGCAGCCAAGACAGAAAAGCTTTCTTT. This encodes CASSQDRKAFF.

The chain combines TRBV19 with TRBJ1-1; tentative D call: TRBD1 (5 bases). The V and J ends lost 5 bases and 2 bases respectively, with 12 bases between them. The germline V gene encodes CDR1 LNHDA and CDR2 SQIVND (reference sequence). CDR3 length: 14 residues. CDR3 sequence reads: CASSPVDSNTEAFF. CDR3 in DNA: TGTGCCAGTAGTCCAGTCGACAGCAACACTGAAGCTTTCTTT. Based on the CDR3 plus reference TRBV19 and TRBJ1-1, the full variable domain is DGGITQSPKYLFRKEGQNVTLSCEQNLNHDAMYWYRQDPGQGLRLIYYSQIVNDFQKGDIAEGYSVSREKKESFPLTVTSAQKNPTAFYLCASSPVDSNTEAFFGQGTRLTVV.

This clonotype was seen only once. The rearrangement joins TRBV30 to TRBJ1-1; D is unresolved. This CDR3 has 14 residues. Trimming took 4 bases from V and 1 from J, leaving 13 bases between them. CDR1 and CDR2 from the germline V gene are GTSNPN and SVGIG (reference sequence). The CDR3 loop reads CAWNLGRGNTEAFF. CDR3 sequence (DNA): TGTGCCTGGAACCTAGGGCGGGGGAACACTGAAGCTTTCTTT.

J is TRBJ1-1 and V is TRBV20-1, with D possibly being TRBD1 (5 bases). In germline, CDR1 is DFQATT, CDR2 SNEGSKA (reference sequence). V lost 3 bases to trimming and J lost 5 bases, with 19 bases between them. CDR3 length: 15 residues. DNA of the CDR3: TGCAGTGCTAGCCCCTCCGGGACCGACGGAACTGAAGCTTTCTTT. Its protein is CSASPSGTDGTEAFF.

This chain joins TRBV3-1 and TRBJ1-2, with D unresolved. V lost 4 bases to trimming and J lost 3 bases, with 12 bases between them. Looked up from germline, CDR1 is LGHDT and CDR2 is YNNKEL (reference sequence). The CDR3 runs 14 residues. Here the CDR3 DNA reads TGTGCCAGCAGCCGGAACCCGGGAGACTATGGCTACACCTTC. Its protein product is CASSRNPGDYGYTF. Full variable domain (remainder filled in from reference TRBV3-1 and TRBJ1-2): DTAVSQTPKYLVTQMGNDKSIKCEQNLGHDTMYWYKQDSKKFLKIMFSYNNKELIINETVPNRFSPKSPDKAHLNLHINSLELGDSAVYFCASSRNPGDYGYTFGSGTRLTVV.

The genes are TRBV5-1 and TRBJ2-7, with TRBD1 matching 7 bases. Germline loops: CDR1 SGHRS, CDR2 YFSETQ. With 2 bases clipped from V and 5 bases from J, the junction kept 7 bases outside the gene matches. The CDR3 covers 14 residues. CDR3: CASSLATGTHEQYF. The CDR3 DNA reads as TGCGCCAGCAGCTTAGCGACAGGGACCCACGAGCAGTACTTC. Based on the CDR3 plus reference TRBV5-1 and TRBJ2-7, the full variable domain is KAGVTQTPRYLIKTRGQQVTLSCSPISGHRSVSWYQQTPGQGLQFLFEYFSETQRNKGNFPGRFSGRQFSNSRSEMNVSTLELGDSALYLCASSLATGTHEQYFGPGTRLTVT.

In DNA form, the CDR3 reads TGCAGTGCGAGAATACAGGGTCGTGGCTACACCTTC. Protein product: CSARIQGRGYTF. The chain uses TRBV20-1 and TRBJ1-2; weak D call: TRBD1 (6 bases). This CDR3 has 12 amino acids. Germline V gene lookup returns CDR1 DFQATT and CDR2 SNEGSKA (reference sequence). Trimming removed 6 bases from V and 7 bases from J, with 15 bases in between.

CDR3 protein: CASSRTGGTKNIQYF. As DNA, the CDR3 is TGTGCCAGCAGCCGGACAGGGGGCACCAAAAACATTCAGTACTTC. The chain joins TRBV12-3 or TRBV12-4 to TRBJ2-4, with 11 bases lining up with TRBD1. Losses at the gene ends were 6 bases for V and 2 bases for J; bases not matched to a gene: 3. This CDR3 contains 15 residues.

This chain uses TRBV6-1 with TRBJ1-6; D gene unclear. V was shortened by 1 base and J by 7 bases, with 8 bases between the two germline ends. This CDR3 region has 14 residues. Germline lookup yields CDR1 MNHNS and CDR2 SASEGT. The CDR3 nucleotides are TGTGCCAGCAGTGAAGTTATCAGGAATTCACCCCTCCACTTT. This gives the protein CASSEVIRNSPLHF.

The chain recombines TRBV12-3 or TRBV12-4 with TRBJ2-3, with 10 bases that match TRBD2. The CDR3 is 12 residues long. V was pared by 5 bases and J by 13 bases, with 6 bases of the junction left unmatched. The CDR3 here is CASSTRGTSEYF. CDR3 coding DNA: TGTGCCAGCAGTACCCGCGGGACTAGCGAGTATTTT.